Listed below are T cell receptor beta chains from one sample, sequenced in a study of tumor-infiltrating lymphocytes in primary liver carcinoma. TCRdb re-called the multiplex PCR reads through MiXCR, storing one row per CDR3 protein. The sample holds 55,000 or so distinct CDR3 sequences, less than 85% seen once. The sequencing input was liver tumor tissue from sampling region 2. The receptors were sampled from a man aged 40-49 years with primary liver carcinoma and hepatitis B virus infection. The CDR3 runs from the conserved cysteine through the conserved F or W. The D gene is left open where the match is weak. Not all rows give a size; the values are once, few, many and, for expanded clones, a class.

>15|TRBV10-3|-|few|TRBJ2-7
CAITEQRTGSYEQYF
TGTGCCATCACCGAGCAACGTACAGGGTCCTACGAGCAGTACTTC
>17|TRBV4-1|TRBD1|-|TRBJ2-2
CVSSLPRTGANTGELFF
TGCGTCAGCAGCCTACCCCGGACAGGGGCGAACACCGGGGAGTTGTTTTTT
>14|TRBV12-3/TRBV12-4|TRBD1|-|TRBJ1-5
CASNMTGSNQPQHF
TGTGCCAGCAATATGACAGGGAGCAATCAGCCCCAGCATTTT
>16|TRBV4-3|TRBD1|once|TRBJ2-7
CASRQGAGTGGYEQYF
TGCGCCAGCAGACAGGGGGCCGGGACAGGGGGCTACGAGCAGTACTTC
>16|TRBV29-1|TRBD2|once|TRBJ2-3
CNVATSTSGWAVTQYF
TGCAACGTTGCGACTTCCACTAGCGGGTGGGCCGTTACGCAGTATTTT
>17|TRBV6-1|-|-|TRBJ2-7
CASSDWVSPHHEGERYF
TGTGCCAGCAGTGATTGGGTGAGCCCCCATCACGAGGGCGAGCGGTACTTC
>15|TRBV6-1|TRBD2|many|TRBJ2-1
CASTLGGGAYNEQFF
TGTGCCAGCACCCTAGGCGGGGGAGCCTACAATGAGCAGTTCTTC
>15|TRBV11-2|-|-|TRBJ2-3
CASSTLQGQPDTQYF
TGTGCCAGTAGCACGCTACAGGGTCAGCCAGATACGCAGTATTTT
>18|TRBV13|-|-|TRBJ2-1
CASSPRAGGTNQGSEQFF
TGCGCCAGCAGCCCCCGGGCCGGCGGGACAAACCAGGGCAGTGAGCAGTTCTTC
>15|TRBV14|-|-|TRBJ1-1
CASSPRLEVDTEAFF
TGTGCCAGCAGCCCCAGACTTGAGGTAGACACTGAAGCTTTCTTT
>13|TRBV5-6|-|-|TRBJ1-2
CTSSLTSNYGYTF
TGTACCAGCAGCTTGACATCAAACTATGGCTACACCTTC
>15|TRBV4-2|TRBD1|few|TRBJ1-1
CASSEAGTENTEAFF
TGTGCCAGCAGCGAAGCCGGGACAGAGAACACTGAAGCTTTCTTT
>12|TRBV30|-|many|TRBJ2-7
CAWSRVTGEQYF
TGTGCCTGGAGTCGAGTAACCGGGGAGCAGTACTTC
>14|TRBV4-3|-|-|TRBJ2-6
CASSQEFGANVLTF
TGCGCCAGCAGCCAGGAGTTCGGGGCCAACGTCCTGACTTTT